The 4 T cell receptor beta chains given below trace back to one sample, sequenced in a study of cytomegalovirus exposure and HLA in healthy donors. Vbeta (60) and Jbeta (13) primers were used in the PCR. The repertoire was sequenced with immunoSEQ multiplex PCR; TCRdb's copy has only in-frame clones and lacks some. This sample carries roughly 120,000 clones, 81% of them seen once, and the ten largest clones take 1.1%. The sequenced sample consisted of PBMCs. These receptors all stem from a woman aged 25-40 years in good health and CMV-seronegative.

V and J are TRBV2 and TRBJ2-7; 8 bases map to TRBD2. Germline CDR1 and CDR2: SNHLY and FYNNEI. This CDR3 has 14 amino acids. Trimming at V came to 7 bases and at J to 1 base, leaving 6 bases not matched to a gene. The CDR3 sequence: CASKERETSYEQYF. As DNA, the CDR3 is TGTGCCAGCAAGGAGCGGGAGACGTCCTACGAGCAGTACTTC. The variable domain in full, completed from reference TRBV2 and TRBJ2-7, reads EPEVTQTPSHQVTQMGQEVILRCVPISNHLYFYWYRQILGQKVEFLVSFYNNEISEKSEIFDDQFSVERPDGSNFTLKIRSTKLEDSAMYFCASKERETSYEQYFGPGTRLTVT.

The V call is TRBV10-3, the J call TRBJ2-7; 9 bases fit TRBD2. CDR3 size: 15 residues. V gave up 0 bases and J gave up 6 bases; unmatched junction bases: 6. Germline V gene sequence: CDR1 ENHRY, CDR2 SYGVKD. CDR3 DNA: TGTGCCATCAGTGAGTCGCTACTAGCGGGTGCCGAGCAGTACTTC. Translated, it gives CAISESLLAGAEQYF.

The chain's CDR3 is CASSQGLNEKLFF. The CDR3 DNA reads as TGCGCCAGCAGCCAGGGACTTAATGAAAAACTGTTTTTT. The V and J genes are TRBV4-3 and TRBJ1-4, with D possibly being TRBD1 (5 bases). The CDR3 totals 13 residues. Per germline, CDR1 LGHNA and CDR2 YSLEER. V lost 3 bases and J lost 4, with 6 bases in between.

The gene calls are TRBV11-2 and TRBJ1-3; tentatively, D is TRBD1 (5 bases). Germline V gene data show CDR1 as SGHAT and CDR2 as FQNNGV. The V gene lost 5 bases and the J gene lost 4 bases, with 18 bases spanning the gap. This CDR3 is 16 amino acids long. This chain's CDR3 is CASSPLWGQKGNTIYF. For the CDR3, the DNA is TGTGCCAGCAGCCCACTGTGGGGCCAGAAGGGAAACACCATATATTTT.